One T cell receptor beta chain is described in this entry. The sample originates from a study of blood T cell repertoires in COVID-19. Profiled with immunoSEQ multiplex PCR; TCRdb holds only in-frame clones, not every one. The data contain about 140,000 clones, about 83% of them singletons. The junction had 9 bases not matched to a gene; V was cut back by 3 bases and J by 11 bases. The CDR3 is made up of 14 amino acids. CDR1 LNHDA and CDR2 SQIVND come from the germline V gene (reference sequence). V and J are TRBV19 and TRBJ2-4; TRBD1 aligns across 8 bases. Sequenced material: peripheral blood. The TCR comes from a man aged 50-59 years with acute or convalescent COVID-19. The CDR3 here is CASSIGQGIHFQYF. DNA for the CDR3: TGTGCCAGTAGTATCGGACAGGGTATCCATTTTCAGTACTTC.